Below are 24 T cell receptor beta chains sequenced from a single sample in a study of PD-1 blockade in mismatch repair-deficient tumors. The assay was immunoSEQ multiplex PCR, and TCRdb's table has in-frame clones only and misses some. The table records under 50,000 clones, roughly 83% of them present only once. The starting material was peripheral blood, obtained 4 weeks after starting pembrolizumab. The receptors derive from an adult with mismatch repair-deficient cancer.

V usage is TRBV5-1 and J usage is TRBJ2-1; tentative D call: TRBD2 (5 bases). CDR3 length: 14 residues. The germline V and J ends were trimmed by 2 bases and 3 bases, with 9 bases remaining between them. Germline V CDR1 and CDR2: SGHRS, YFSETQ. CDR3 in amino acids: CASSFSTSYNEQFF. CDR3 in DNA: TGCGCCAGCAGCTTTAGTACTAGCTACAATGAGCAGTTCTTC.

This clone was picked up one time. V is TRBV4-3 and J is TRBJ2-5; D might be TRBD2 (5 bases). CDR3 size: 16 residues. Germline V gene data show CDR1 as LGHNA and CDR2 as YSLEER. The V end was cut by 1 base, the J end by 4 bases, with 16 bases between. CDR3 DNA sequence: TGCGCCAGCAGCCAAGGGGTGGGAGAGGATGTAGAGACCCAGTACTTC. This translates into CASSQGVGEDVETQYF.

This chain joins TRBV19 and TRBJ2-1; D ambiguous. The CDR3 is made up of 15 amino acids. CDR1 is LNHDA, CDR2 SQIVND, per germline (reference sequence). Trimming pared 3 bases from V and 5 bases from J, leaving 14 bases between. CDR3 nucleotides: TGTGCCAGTAGTATGCTTAGATTTGAGGACAATGAGCAGTTCTTC. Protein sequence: CASSMLRFEDNEQFF.

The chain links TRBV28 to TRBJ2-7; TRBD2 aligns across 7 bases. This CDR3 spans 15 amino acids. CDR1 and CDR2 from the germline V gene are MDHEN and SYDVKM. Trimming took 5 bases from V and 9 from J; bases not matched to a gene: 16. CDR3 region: CASSLQQAGDYGQYF. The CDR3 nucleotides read TGTGCCAGCAGTCTCCAACAGGCGGGGGATTATGGGCAGTACTTC.

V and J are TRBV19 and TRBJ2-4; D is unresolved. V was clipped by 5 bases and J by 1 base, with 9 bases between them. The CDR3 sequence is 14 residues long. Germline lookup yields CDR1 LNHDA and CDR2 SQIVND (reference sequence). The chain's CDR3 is CASSPRTAKNIQYF. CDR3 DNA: TGTGCCAGTAGTCCCCGAACCGCCAAAAACATTCAGTACTTC.

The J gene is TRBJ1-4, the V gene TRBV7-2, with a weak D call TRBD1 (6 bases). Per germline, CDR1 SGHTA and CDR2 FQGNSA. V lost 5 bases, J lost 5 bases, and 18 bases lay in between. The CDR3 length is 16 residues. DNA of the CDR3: TGTGCCAGCAGCCCGGGGAGGGGGACCGGAAATGAAAAACTGTTTTTT. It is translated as CASSPGRGTGNEKLFF.

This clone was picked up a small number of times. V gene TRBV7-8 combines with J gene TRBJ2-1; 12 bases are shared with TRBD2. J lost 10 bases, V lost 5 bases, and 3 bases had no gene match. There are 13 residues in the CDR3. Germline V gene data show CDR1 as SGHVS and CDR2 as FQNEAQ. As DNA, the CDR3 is TGTGCCAGCAGCCGACTAGCGGGAGCCGAGCAGTTCTTC. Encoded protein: CASSRLAGAEQFF.

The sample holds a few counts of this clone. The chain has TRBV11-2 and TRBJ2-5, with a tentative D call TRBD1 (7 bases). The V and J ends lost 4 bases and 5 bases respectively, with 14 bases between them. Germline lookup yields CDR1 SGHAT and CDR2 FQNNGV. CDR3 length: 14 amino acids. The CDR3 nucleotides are TGTGCCAGCAGCTCGGAGGGGGCGCGGGAGACCCAGTACTTC. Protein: CASSSEGARETQYF.

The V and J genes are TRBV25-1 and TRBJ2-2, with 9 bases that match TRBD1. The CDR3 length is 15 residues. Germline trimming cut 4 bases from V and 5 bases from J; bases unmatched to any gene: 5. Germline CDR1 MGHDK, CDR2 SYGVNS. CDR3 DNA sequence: TGTGCCAGCAGTGCCTGGACAGGGGATACCGGGGAGCTGTTTTTT. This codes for CASSAWTGDTGELFF.

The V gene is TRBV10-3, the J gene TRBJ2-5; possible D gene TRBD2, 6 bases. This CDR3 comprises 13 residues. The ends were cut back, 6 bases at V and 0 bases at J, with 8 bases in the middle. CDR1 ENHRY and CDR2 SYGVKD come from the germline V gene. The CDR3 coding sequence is TGTGCCATCAGCGCGGGGAACCAAGAGACCCAGTACTTC. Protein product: CAISAGNQETQYF.

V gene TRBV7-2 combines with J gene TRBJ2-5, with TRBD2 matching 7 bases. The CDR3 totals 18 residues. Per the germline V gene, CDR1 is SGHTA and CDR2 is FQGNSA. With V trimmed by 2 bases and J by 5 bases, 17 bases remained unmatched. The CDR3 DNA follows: TGTGCCAGCAGCTTACAGCGATCCCTAGCGGCCAGGGAGGAGACCCAGTACTTC. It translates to CASSLQRSLAAREETQYF.

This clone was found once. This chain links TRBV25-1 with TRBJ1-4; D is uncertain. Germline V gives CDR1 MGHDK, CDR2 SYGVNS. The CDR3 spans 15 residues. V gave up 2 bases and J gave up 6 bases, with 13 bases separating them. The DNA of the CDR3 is TGTGCCAGCAGTGAAGGGTTTTGGGAGGATGAAAAACTGTTTTTT. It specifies CASSEGFWEDEKLFF. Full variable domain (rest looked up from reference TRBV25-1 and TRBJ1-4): EADIYQTPRYLVIGTGKKITLECSQTMGHDKMYWYQQDPGMELHLIHYSYGVNSTEKGDLSSESTVSRIRTEHFPLTLESARPSHTSQYLCASSEGFWEDEKLFFGSGTQLSVL.

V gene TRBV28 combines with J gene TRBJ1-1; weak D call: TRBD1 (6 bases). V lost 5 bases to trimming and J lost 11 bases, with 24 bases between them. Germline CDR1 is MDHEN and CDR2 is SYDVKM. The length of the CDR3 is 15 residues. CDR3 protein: CASSPANWATTGAFF. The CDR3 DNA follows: TGTGCCAGCAGTCCGGCCAACTGGGCCACCACAGGGGCTTTCTTT.

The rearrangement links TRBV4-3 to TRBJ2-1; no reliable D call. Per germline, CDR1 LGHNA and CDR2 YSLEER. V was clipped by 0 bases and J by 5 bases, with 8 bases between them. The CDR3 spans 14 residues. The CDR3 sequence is CASSQDFGNNEQFF. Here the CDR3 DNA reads TGCGCCAGCAGCCAAGATTTTGGCAACAATGAGCAGTTCTTC.

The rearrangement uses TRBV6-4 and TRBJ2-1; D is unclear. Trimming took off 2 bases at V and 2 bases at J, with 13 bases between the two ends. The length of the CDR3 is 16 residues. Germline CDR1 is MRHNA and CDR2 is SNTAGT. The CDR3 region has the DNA TGTGCCAGCAGTGACGCGGCAGGTGATCCCTACAATGAGCAGTTCTTC. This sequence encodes CASSDAAGDPYNEQFF.

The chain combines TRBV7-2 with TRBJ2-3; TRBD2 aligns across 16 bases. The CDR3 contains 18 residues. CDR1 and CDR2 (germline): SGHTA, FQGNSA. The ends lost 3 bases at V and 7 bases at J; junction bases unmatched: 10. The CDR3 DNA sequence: TGTGCCAGCAGCTTTCGTCCGGGACTAGCGGGAGGGCAAAATACGCAGTATTTT. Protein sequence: CASSFRPGLAGGQNTQYF. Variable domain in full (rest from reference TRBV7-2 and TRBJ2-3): GAGVSQSPSNKVTEKGKDVELRCDPISGHTALYWYRQSLGQGLEFLIYFQGNSAPDKSGLPSDRFSAERTGGSVSTLTIQRTQQEDSAVYLCASSFRPGLAGGQNTQYFGPGTRLTVL.

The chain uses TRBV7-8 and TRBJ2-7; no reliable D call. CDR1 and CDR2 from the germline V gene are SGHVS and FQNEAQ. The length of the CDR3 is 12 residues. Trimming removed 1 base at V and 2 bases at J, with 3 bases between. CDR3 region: CASSLDTYEQYF. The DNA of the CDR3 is TGTGCCAGCAGCTTAGACACCTACGAGCAGTACTTC.

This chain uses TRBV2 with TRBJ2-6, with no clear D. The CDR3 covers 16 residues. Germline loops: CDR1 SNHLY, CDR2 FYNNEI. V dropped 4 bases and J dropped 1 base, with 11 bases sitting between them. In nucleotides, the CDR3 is TGTGCCAGCAGTGGGACGGTGGGTTCTGGGGCCAACGTCCTGACTTTC. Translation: CASSGTVGSGANVLTF.

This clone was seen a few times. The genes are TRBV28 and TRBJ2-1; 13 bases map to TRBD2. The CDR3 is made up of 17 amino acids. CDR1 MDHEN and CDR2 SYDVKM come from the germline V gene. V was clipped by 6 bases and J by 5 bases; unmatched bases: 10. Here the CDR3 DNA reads TGTGCCAGCAGGGGGAGACTAGCGGGAGGTATCGACAATGAGCAGTTCTTC. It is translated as CASRGRLAGGIDNEQFF.

The CDR3 protein is CASSLTNTGELFF. The CDR3 bases are TGTGCCAGCTCACTTACGAACACCGGGGAGCTGTTTTTT. The rearrangement joins TRBV18 to TRBJ2-2; D ambiguous. Trimming removed 4 bases from V and 0 bases from J, with 3 bases in between. CDR3 length equals 13 residues. Germline values: CDR1 KGHSH, CDR2 LQKENI.

The CDR3: CASTSGGPYSNQPQHF. The CDR3, as DNA: TGTGCCAGCACATCAGGGGGGCCATATAGCAATCAGCCCCAGCATTTT. The V call is TRBV5-6, the J call TRBJ1-5; 7 bases map to TRBD1. Trimming took 6 bases from V and 0 from J; bases not matched to a gene: 9. The CDR3 spans 16 residues. Germline V gives CDR1 SGHDT, CDR2 YYEEEE.

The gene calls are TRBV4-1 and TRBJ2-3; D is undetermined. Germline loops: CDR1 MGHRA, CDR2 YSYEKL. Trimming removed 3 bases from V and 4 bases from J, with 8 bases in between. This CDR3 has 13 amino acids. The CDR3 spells CASSQKSADTQYF. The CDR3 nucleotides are TGCGCCAGCAGCCAGAAATCAGCAGATACGCAGTATTTT.

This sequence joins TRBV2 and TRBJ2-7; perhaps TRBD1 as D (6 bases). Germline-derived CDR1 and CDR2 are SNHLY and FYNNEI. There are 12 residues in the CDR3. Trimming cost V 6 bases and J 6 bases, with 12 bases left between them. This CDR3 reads CASRTGFSEQYF. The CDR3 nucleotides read TGTGCCAGCAGAACAGGGTTCAGCGAGCAGTACTTC.

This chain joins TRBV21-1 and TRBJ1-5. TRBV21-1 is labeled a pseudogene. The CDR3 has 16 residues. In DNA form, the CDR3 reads TGTGCCAGCAGCAACCAACTCCCTGGGGGCAATCAGCCCCAGCATTTT. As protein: CASSNQLPGGNQPQHF.